This T cell receptor beta chain derives from a study of T cell changes during pregnancy in multiple sclerosis. CDR1 SGHKS and CDR2 YYEKEE come from the germline V gene (reference sequence). The V end lost 0 bases, the J end lost 4 bases, and 14 bases lay between the germline ends. This CDR3 has 15 amino acids. Clones were sequenced by immunoSEQ multiplex PCR, and TCRdb holds only the in-frame ones, with some missing. The sample shows 30,000 or so clones, 87% of them seen only once. This sample comprised CD8+ T cells from peripheral blood mononuclear cells, obtained in the first trimester of pregnancy. The TCR comes from a female donor with multiple sclerosis, enrolled in a pregnancy study. This chain links TRBV5-5 with TRBJ2-7; a weak D match, TRBD2 (5 bases). CDR3 sequence: CASSLGVRSGYEQYF. Here the CDR3 DNA reads TGTGCCAGCAGCTTGGGGGTTCGATCGGGGTACGAGCAGTACTTC.